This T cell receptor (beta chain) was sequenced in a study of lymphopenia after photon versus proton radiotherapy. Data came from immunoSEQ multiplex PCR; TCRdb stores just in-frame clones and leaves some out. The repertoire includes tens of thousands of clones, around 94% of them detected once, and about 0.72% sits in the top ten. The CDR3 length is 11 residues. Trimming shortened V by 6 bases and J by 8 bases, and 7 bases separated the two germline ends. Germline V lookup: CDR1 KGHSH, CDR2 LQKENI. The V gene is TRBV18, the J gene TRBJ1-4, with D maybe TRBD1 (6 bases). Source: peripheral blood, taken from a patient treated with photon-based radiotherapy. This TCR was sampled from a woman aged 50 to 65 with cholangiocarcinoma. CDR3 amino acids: CASSQGEKLFF. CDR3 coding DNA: TGTGCCAGCTCCCAGGGGGAAAAACTGTTTTTT.